Listed below are T cell receptor beta chains from one sample, sequenced in a study of Ad26.COV2.S vaccination and SARS-CoV-2 variants. Using immunoSEQ multiplex PCR, the repertoire was profiled, and TCRdb retains in-frame clones only, with some absent. The data contain a few hundred thousand clones, under 90% of them singletons. The sample here was peripheral blood, taken in a trial of Ad26.COV2.S vaccine versus placebo. All receptors derive from a person aged 18-60 years who received the Ad26.COV2.S COVID-19 vaccine or a placebo. Both conserved end residues are part of each CDR3. Each record gives: CDR3 length, J gene, D gene, clone size, V gene, CDR3 DNA, CDR3 protein. The D gene is left open where the match is weak. A row's size may be missing; if present it is once, few, many or a size class.

16 | TRBJ1-1 | . | . | TRBV4-3 | TGCGCCAGCAGCCTATACACAGGGAAAAGCGACACTGAAGCTTTCTTT | CASSLYTGKSDTEAFF
16 | TRBJ1-4 | . | once | TRBV19 | TGTGCCAGTAGCGTAGGGCCCTCCCGGGACAAGGAAAAACTGTTTTTT | CASSVGPSRDKEKLFF
16 | TRBJ1-1 | TRBD1 | once | TRBV7-2 | TGTGCCAGCAGCTTACCCCCCGGGACAGCGAACACTGAAGCTTTCTTT | CASSLPPGTANTEAFF
15 | TRBJ2-1 | . | . | TRBV4-1 | TGCGCCAGCAGCCAAGCGGGTCAGGCCTACAATGAGCAGTTCTTC | CASSQAGQAYNEQFF
14 | TRBJ1-5 | . | . | TRBV5-4 | TGTGCCAGCAGCTTGTTCAGTTCTAATCAGCCCCAGCATTTT | CASSLFSSNQPQHF
17 | TRBJ1-1 | . | once | TRBV7-6 | TGTGCCAGCAGCTTTCTATCCCTAGGACTCTCGAACACTGAAGCTTTCTTT | CASSFLSLGLSNTEAFF
15 | TRBJ1-1 | . | . | TRBV6-2/TRBV6-3 | TGTGCCAGCAGTTACCGTCTGGGGCAAAGCACTGAAGCTTTCTTT | CASSYRLGQSTEAFF
13 | TRBJ1-1 | TRBD1 | . | TRBV7-8 | TGTGCCAGCAGCTTAGGACAGGGAGGGGAAGCTTTCTTT | CASSLGQGGEAFF
14 | TRBJ1-4 | TRBD1 | . | TRBV9 | TGTGCCAGCAGCGTTACAGGGGGGGCTGAAAAACTGTTTTTT | CASSVTGGAEKLFF
14 | TRBJ1-1 | . | . | TRBV9 | TGTGCCAGCAGCGTGGGAGAGCTCGGAACTGAAGCTTTCTTT | CASSVGELGTEAFF
11 | TRBJ2-7 | . | . | TRBV11-2 | TGTGCCAGCCTAGAGGCGTACGAGCAGTACTTC | CASLEAYEQYF
11 | TRBJ2-2 | . | . | TRBV20-1 | TGCAGTGCCTTAGCGAACCGGGAGCTGTTTTTT | CSALANRELFF
14 | TRBJ1-6 | . | few | TRBV19 | TGTGCCAGTAGTATAGTAAACAGTAATTCACCCCTCCACTTT | CASSIVNSNSPLHF